One and the same sample provided the 5 T cell receptor beta chains below, sequenced in a study of identical twins (dated by TCRdb to 2015 to 2016). Libraries were built with 5' RACE. The sequencing machine was an Illumina HiSeq 2000. TCRdb reprocessing: public reads trimmed at Q25 with fastp, clones called with MiXCR, in-frame beta chains kept. Here each entry gathers all rows of one CDR3 protein and keeps the most common genes and DNA. In this sample the table shows roughly 720,000 distinct CDR3 sequences, roughly 20% of which occur a single time. The ten largest clones represent approximately 14% of the sample. The same data also contributed to another study, on T cells expressing NK-cell markers.

Sequenced material: PBMCs. The origin of the receptors is a woman aged 18-29 years in good health.

This clonotype was seen at least ten times. CDR3 amino acids: CASSQPASGGNEQFF. CDR3 coding DNA: TGTGCCAGCAGCCAGCCGGCGAGCGGGGGGAATGAGCAGTTCTTC. This sequence joins TRBV4-2 and TRBJ2-1; 9 nucleotides align to TRBD2. The V segment lost 3 bases and the J segment 7 bases; nucleotides outside the gene matches: 7. Germline V lookup: CDR1 LGHNA, CDR2 YNFKEQ. The CDR3 covers 15 residues.

In its sample, this clonotype was seen many times. The chain carries TRBV12-3 or TRBV12-4 and TRBJ1-1; D uncertain. Trimming cost V 2 bases and J 0 bases, with 4 bases left between them. The CDR3 totals 13 residues. This CDR3 is CASSLWVNTEAFF. CDR3 bases: TGTGCCAGCAGTTTATGGGTGAACACTGAAGCTTTCTTT.

This clonotype was detected only a few times. The chain carries TRBV29-1 and TRBJ2-7; 8 bases align to TRBD1. Unmatched junction bases numbered 12, after V lost 4 bases and J lost 4 bases. Germline CDR1 is SQVTM and CDR2 is ANQGSEA. The CDR3 runs 15 residues. The CDR3 reads CSVAGGDVLDYEQYF. The DNA of the CDR3 is TGCAGCGTTGCAGGGGGCGACGTTCTGGATTACGAGCAGTACTTC.

This rearrangement joins TRBV20-1 to TRBJ2-3; D is unclear. Trimming pared 2 bases from V and 0 bases from J, leaving 12 bases between. Looked up from germline, CDR1 is DFQATT and CDR2 is SNEGSKA (reference sequence). This CDR3 contains 15 residues. As DNA, the CDR3 is TGCAGTGCTAGACCACTCGGTCAAAGCACAGATACGCAGTATTTT. This translates into CSARPLGQSTDTQYF.

This clonotype was counted ten times or more. This chain links TRBV7-2 with TRBJ2-7; 7 nucleotides match TRBD2. This CDR3 contains 15 residues. CDR1 is SGHTA and CDR2 is FQGNSA in the germline V gene. Trimming cost V 1 base and J 0 bases; bases outside gene matches: 3. The CDR3 DNA reads as TGTGCCAGCAGCTTAGACGGGGGGAGCTCCTACGAGCAGTACTTC. Its translation: CASSLDGGSSYEQYF.